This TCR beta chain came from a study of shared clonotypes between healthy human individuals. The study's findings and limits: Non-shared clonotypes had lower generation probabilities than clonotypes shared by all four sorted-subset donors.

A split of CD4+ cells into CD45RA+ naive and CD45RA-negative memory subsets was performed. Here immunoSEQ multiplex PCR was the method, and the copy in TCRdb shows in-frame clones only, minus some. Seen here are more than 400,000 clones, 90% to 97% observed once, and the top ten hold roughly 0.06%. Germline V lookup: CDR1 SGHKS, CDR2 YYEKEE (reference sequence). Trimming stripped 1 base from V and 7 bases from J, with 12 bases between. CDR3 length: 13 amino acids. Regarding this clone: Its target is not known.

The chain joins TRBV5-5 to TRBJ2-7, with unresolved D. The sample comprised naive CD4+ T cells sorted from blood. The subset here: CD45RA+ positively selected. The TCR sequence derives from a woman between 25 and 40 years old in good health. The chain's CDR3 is CASSLTSMREQYF. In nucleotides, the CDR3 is TGTGCCAGCAGCTTGACTTCAATGAGGGAGCAGTACTTC.